This T cell receptor (beta chain) was captured by sequencing in a study of cytotoxic CD8 clonotypes in ibrutinib-treated CLL. The wider study: The patient breakdown showed 11 relapsed/refractory and around 16 treatment-naive cases, with approximately 18 IGHV unmutated. Productive templates per sample averaged 255,043; productive rearrangements, 80,000 to 95,000.

Trimming stripped 6 bases from V and 0 bases from J, with 8 bases between. Germline CDR1 and CDR2: SQVTM and ANQGSEA. CDR3 length: 12 amino acids. The study's findings and limits: At progression, clonality fell back toward baseline after rising at ibrutinib response. Public clonotypes were rare and shrank or held steady on treatment.

Profiling relied on immunoSEQ multiplex PCR, and the TCRdb table lists in-frame clones only, not all of them. The data show some 120,000 clones, 45% to 65% seen once. Regarding this clone: Its cognate antigen is unknown.

The sample was PBMCs, taken after 24 months of ibrutinib treatment. This clonotype was obtained from a human donor with chronic lymphocytic leukemia. The chain joins TRBV29-1 to TRBJ1-2; D not certain. The CDR3 protein is CSVSGTNYGYTF. In DNA form, the CDR3 reads TGCAGCGTCTCCGGGACTAACTATGGCTACACCTTC.